The 30 T cell receptor beta chains presented below share a single source sample, sequenced in a study of neurological immune-mediated disorders. TCRdb called the 5' RACE reads again in MiXCR, with one record for every CDR3 protein. The sample lists 60,000 to 85,000 distinct CDR3 sequences, around 5.2% occurring once. Sequencing was done on a sample of PBMCs. The receptors come from a man between 18 and 35 years old with multiple sclerosis.

This clonotype was observed many times. This chain uses TRBV27 with TRBJ1-6, with D hard to call. This CDR3 spans 14 amino acids. Germline V gene data show CDR1 as MNHEY and CDR2 as SMNVEV (reference sequence). Deletions cut 3 bases from V and 6 bases from J, with 9 bases between. The CDR3 sequence is CASSFVVGNSPLHF. CDR3 bases: TGTGCCAGCAGTTTCGTGGTCGGTAATTCACCCCTCCACTTT.

This clonotype was found many times. This chain joins TRBV20-1 and TRBJ2-3, with 8 nucleotides matching TRBD2. The V segment lost 6 bases and the J segment 4 bases; nucleotides outside the gene matches: 9. This CDR3 is 14 amino acids long. CDR1 is DFQATT and CDR2 is SNEGSKA in the germline V gene (reference sequence). CDR3 sequence reads: CSAAIAGRADTQYF. In DNA, the CDR3 is TGCAGTGCCGCCATAGCGGGGAGGGCAGATACGCAGTATTTT.

This clonotype was seen a handful of times. The chain combines TRBV20-1 with TRBJ1-1, with D possibly TRBD1 on 6 matching bases. The length of the CDR3 is 14 residues. Per germline, CDR1 DFQATT and CDR2 SNEGSKA (reference sequence). V lost 0 bases to trimming and J lost 3 bases, with 11 bases between them. The CDR3 sequence is CSARDGGGYTEAFF. As DNA, the CDR3 is TGCAGTGCTAGAGATGGAGGGGGGTACACTGAAGCTTTCTTT.

V gene TRBV5-1 combines with J gene TRBJ2-3, with 10 bases fitting TRBD2. The CDR3 sequence is 16 residues long. From germline, CDR1 is SGHRS and CDR2 YFSETQ. J was trimmed by 6 bases and V by 4 bases; bases with no gene match: 11. CDR3 in DNA: TGCGCCAGCAGCCACACTCAAGCGGGGGGGCTGGATACGCAGTATTTT. The encoded protein is CASSHTQAGGLDTQYF.

V is TRBV2 and J is TRBJ1-2; D gene ambiguous. Trimming shortened V by 6 bases and J by 8 bases, and 16 bases separated the two germline ends. Germline V lookup: CDR1 SNHLY, CDR2 FYNNEI. There are 13 residues in the CDR3. CDR3 in amino acids: CASSNKTRDGYTF. CDR3 coding DNA: TGTGCCAGCAGCAATAAAACGCGTGACGGCTACACCTTC.

Concerning this clonotype itself: At one end, the junction sequence differs from germline, possibly due to a read error. The chain combines TRBV5-1 with TRBJ2-5; the D is unclear. CDR3 length equals 11 residues. Germline loops: CDR1 SGHRS, CDR2 YFSETQ. The CDR3 reads CASRLGETQYF. In nucleotides, the CDR3 is TGCGCCAGCAGATTGGGAGAGACCCAGTACTTC.

This clonotype has a count of ten or more. V usage is TRBV7-2 and J usage is TRBJ1-6, with D maybe TRBD1 (5 bases). V dropped 6 bases and J dropped 9 bases, with 15 bases sitting between them. This CDR3 region has 14 residues. Per germline, CDR1 SGHTA and CDR2 FQGNSA. The CDR3 bases are TGTGCCAGCAGGGGACTGACGAGTGTTTCACCCCTCCACTTT. Amino acids: CASRGLTSVSPLHF.

J is TRBJ2-7 and V is TRBV11-2, with 7 bases fitting TRBD2. Trimming cost V 5 bases and J 1 base; bases outside gene matches: 8. The CDR3 length is 15 residues. Per germline, CDR1 SGHAT and CDR2 FQNNGV. The CDR3 DNA follows: TGTGCCAGCAGCCCCTTAGTGGGGGGGTCCTACGAGCAGTACTTC. Translating gives CASSPLVGGSYEQYF.

A remark on this clonotype: Just one base apart from a much larger clone, this may be a read error. The rearrangement joins TRBV5-5 to TRBJ2-1; either TRBD1 or TRBD2 may supply D (5 bases each). Germline CDR1 SGHKS, CDR2 YYEKEE (reference sequence). The V gene lost 0 bases and the J gene lost 6 bases, with 10 bases spanning the gap. This CDR3 spans 14 amino acids. CDR3 bases: TGTGCCAGCAGCTTGGACATCGGGGCCAATGAGCAGTTCTTC. Residues: CASSLDIGANEQFF.

This clonotype was seen ten or more times. The V gene is TRBV30, the J gene TRBJ2-7, with D uncertain. Germline V gene sequence: CDR1 GTSNPN, CDR2 SVGIG (reference sequence). Trimming shortened V by 2 bases and J by 7 bases, and 9 bases separated the two germline ends. This CDR3 contains 11 residues. The CDR3 reads CAWSFMGEQYF. The CDR3 nucleotides are TGTGCCTGGAGTTTCATGGGAGAGCAGTACTTC. The complete variable domain, with remaining parts taken from reference TRBV30 and TRBJ2-7, reads SQTIHQWPATLVQPVGSPLSLECTVEGTSNPNLYWYRQAAGRGLQLLFYSVGIGQISSEVPQNLSASRPQDRQFILSSKKLLLSDSGFYLCAWSFMGEQYFGPGTRLTVT.

In its sample, this clonotype was seen many times. The chain has TRBV7-6 and TRBJ2-7, with D perhaps matching TRBD1 (9 bases). This CDR3 contains 14 residues. Trimming cost V 3 bases and J 5 bases, with 14 bases left between them. Per germline, CDR1 SGHVS and CDR2 FNYEAQ. The CDR3 DNA follows: TGTGCCAGCAGCTTGGACAGGGGACTAGACGAGCAGTACTTC. Protein: CASSLDRGLDEQYF.

This clonotype was seen repeatedly, ten times or more. This chain links TRBV20-1 with TRBJ2-1; 13 bases agree with TRBD2. Germline V gene lookup returns CDR1 DFQATT and CDR2 SNEGSKA (reference sequence). The trim removed 5 bases at V and 7 bases at J, leaving 2 bases unmatched. The CDR3 spans 13 residues. CDR3 in DNA: TGCAGTGCTTGGACTAGCGGGGGAAATGAGCAGTTCTTC. Translating gives CSAWTSGGNEQFF.

This clonotype was counted ten times or more. The chain recombines TRBV15 with TRBJ2-7; D is possibly TRBD2 (6 bases). The CDR3 sequence is 14 residues long. The V and J ends lost 3 bases and 3 bases respectively, with 12 bases between them. CDR1 and CDR2 from the germline V gene are LNHNV and YYDKDF (reference sequence). For the CDR3, the DNA is TGTGCCACCAGCAGGGACCCGGGGGACTACGAGCAGTACTTC. Its protein product is CATSRDPGDYEQYF.

Many counts were recorded for this clonotype. V gene TRBV3-1 combines with J gene TRBJ1-3; D gene unclear. V was pared by 4 bases and J by 4 bases, with 8 bases between. Germline CDR1 reads LGHDT; CDR2 reads YNNKEL (reference sequence). The CDR3 spans 13 residues. The CDR3 is CASSPHGGNTIYF. As DNA, the CDR3 is TGTGCCAGCAGCCCCCATGGGGGAAACACCATATATTTT.

This clonotype was observed many times. The V call is TRBV5-1, the J call TRBJ1-1, with D uncertain. The CDR3 is made up of 14 amino acids. Germline V gene lookup returns CDR1 SGHRS and CDR2 YFSETQ. Between the trimmed V and J ends, which lost 1 base and 0 bases, there was a span of 7 bases. The CDR3 DNA sequence: TGCGCCAGCAGCTTGAACCCAGTGAACACTGAAGCTTTCTTT. Translating it yields CASSLNPVNTEAFF. The entire variable domain, with the rest obtained from reference TRBV5-1 and TRBJ1-1, is as follows: KAGVTQTPRYLIKTRGQQVTLSCSPISGHRSVSWYQQTPGQGLQFLFEYFSETQRNKGNFPGRFSGRQFSNSRSEMNVSTLELGDSALYLCASSLNPVNTEAFFGQGTRLTVV.

Ten or more counts support this clonotype. V usage is TRBV5-6 and J usage is TRBJ2-1; 11 bases map to TRBD2. V was pared by 1 base and J by 7 bases, with 7 bases of the junction left unmatched. Germline CDR1 is SGHDT and CDR2 is YYEEEE. The CDR3 has 16 residues. CDR3 amino acids: CASSLLSASGGNEQFF. The CDR3 coding sequence is TGTGCCAGCAGCTTGCTGTCGGCTAGCGGGGGGAATGAGCAGTTCTTC.

This clonotype was observed many times. V usage is TRBV5-1 and J usage is TRBJ1-1; 9 nucleotides line up with TRBD1. Germline V CDR1 and CDR2: SGHRS, YFSETQ. The CDR3 has 12 residues. J lost 7 bases, V lost 4 bases, and 2 bases had no gene match. The CDR3 is CASSLGQGEAFF. CDR3 DNA sequence: TGCGCCAGCAGCCTGGGACAGGGTGAAGCTTTCTTT. Full variable domain (missing parts from reference TRBV5-1 and TRBJ1-1): KAGVTQTPRYLIKTRGQQVTLSCSPISGHRSVSWYQQTPGQGLQFLFEYFSETQRNKGNFPGRFSGRQFSNSRSEMNVSTLELGDSALYLCASSLGQGEAFFGQGTRLTVV.

This clonotype showed up many times. The rearrangement joins TRBV3-1 to TRBJ1-1; a weak D match, TRBD1 (6 bases). Trimming removed 3 bases from V and 2 bases from J, with 22 bases in between. Germline values: CDR1 LGHDT, CDR2 YNNKEL (reference sequence). This CDR3 spans 18 amino acids. The CDR3 region is CASSHYTLRGGTNTEAFF. The CDR3 coding sequence is TGTGCCAGCAGCCACTACACCCTCCGAGGGGGGACAAACACTGAAGCTTTCTTT.

This clonotype was picked up many times. The rearrangement uses TRBV4-2 and TRBJ2-3; D gene uncertain. The V end lost 5 bases, the J end lost 1 base, and 7 bases lay between the germline ends. Germline V gene sequence: CDR1 LGHNA, CDR2 YNFKEQ. CDR3 size: 13 residues. CDR3 nucleotide sequence: TGTGCCAGCAGCAATGGGGGCACAGATACGCAGTATTTT. Its protein product is CASSNGGTDTQYF.

Many counts were recorded for this clonotype. This chain uses TRBV12-3 or TRBV12-4 with TRBJ2-1; 8 nucleotides agree with TRBD2. With 3 bases clipped from V and 1 base from J, the junction kept 8 bases outside the gene matches. This CDR3 spans 17 amino acids. The CDR3 DNA is TGTGCCAGCAGTTTTGGGCCGGGAGGGAGGTCCTACAATGAGCAGTTCTTC. This sequence encodes CASSFGPGGRSYNEQFF.

Many counts were recorded for this clonotype. J is TRBJ1-5 and V is TRBV7-6; possibly TRBD1 for D (5 bases). Germline CDR1 and CDR2: SGHVS and FNYEAQ. V was shortened by 2 bases and J by 4 bases, with 12 bases between the two germline ends. CDR3 length equals 15 residues. The chain's CDR3 is CASSLSPGTNQPQHF. In nucleotides, the CDR3 is TGTGCCAGCAGCTTATCCCCAGGGACGAATCAGCCCCAGCATTTT.

A note on this clonotype: A much larger clone lies a single base off, so this may be a read error. The rearrangement uses TRBV27 and TRBJ2-7, with D perhaps being TRBD1 or TRBD2 (5 bases each). The CDR3 length is 14 residues. Germline CDR1 reads MNHEY; CDR2 reads SMNVEV (reference sequence). The CDR3, as DNA: TGTACCAGCAGTCTTGCGACAGCGGCTTACGAGCAGTACTTC. This gives the protein CTSSLATAAYEQYF.

In this sample, this clonotype turned up a few times. Possible read error: a much larger clone is one base away. The chain combines TRBV12-3 or TRBV12-4 with TRBJ1-4, with D unresolved. The CDR3 runs 12 residues. V was clipped by 2 bases and J by 12 bases, with 10 bases between them. This CDR3 reads CASSLKGRELFF. In nucleotides, the CDR3 is TGTGCCAGCAGTTTAAAGGGTCGGGAACTGTTTTTT.

As concerns this clonotype: This may stem from a read error, because a much larger clone lies one nucleotide away. V is TRBV29-1 and J is TRBJ1-1; D not resolved. Germline V gene data show CDR1 as SQVTM and CDR2 as ANQGSEA. This CDR3 has 12 amino acids. The CDR3 bases are TGCAGCGCTGAAAAGGGGAACACTGAAGCTTTCTTT. It yields the protein CSAEKGNTEAFF.

This clonotype was counted at least ten times. This chain links TRBV20-1 with TRBJ2-7; 9 bases fit TRBD2. This CDR3 contains 12 residues. V lost 3 bases, J lost 5 bases, and 2 bases stayed unmatched. The V gene's germline CDR1 is DFQATT and CDR2 SNEGSKA (reference sequence). The CDR3 here is CSASSSGDEQYF. CDR3 bases: TGCAGTGCTAGTTCTAGCGGGGACGAGCAGTACTTC.

The chain links TRBV7-2 to TRBJ2-1; D remains unclear. CDR3 length: 17 residues. Per the germline V gene, CDR1 is SGHTA and CDR2 is FQGNSA. V dropped 0 bases and J dropped 1 base, with 13 bases sitting between them. CDR3: CASSLARVQRSYNEQFF. The DNA for the CDR3 is TGTGCCAGCAGCTTAGCGCGCGTACAAAGATCCTACAATGAGCAGTTCTTC. The whole variable domain, remainder taken from reference TRBV7-2 and TRBJ2-1, is GAGVSQSPSNKVTEKGKDVELRCDPISGHTALYWYRQSLGQGLEFLIYFQGNSAPDKSGLPSDRFSAERTGGSVSTLTIQRTQQEDSAVYLCASSLARVQRSYNEQFFGPGTRLTVL.

This clonotype was detected many times. The genes are TRBV18 and TRBJ2-1; 10 bases align to TRBD1. This CDR3 has 15 amino acids. Unmatched junction bases numbered 2, after V lost 3 bases and J lost 3 bases. Germline lookup yields CDR1 KGHSH and CDR2 LQKENI. Written as DNA, the CDR3 is TGTGCCAGCTCACCGGGACAGGGGTTCTACAATGAGCAGTTCTTC. Its protein is CASSPGQGFYNEQFF.

This clonotype was detected ten times or more. The chain couples TRBV6-2 or TRBV6-3 to TRBJ2-7; the match to TRBD2 covers 11 bases. V dropped 6 bases and J dropped 1; count of bases not matched to a gene: 8. The CDR3 sequence is 16 residues long. Germline CDR1 is MNHEY and CDR2 is SVGEGT. This chain's CDR3 is CASRQISGRASYEQYF. In DNA form, the CDR3 reads TGTGCCAGCAGACAGATTAGCGGGAGGGCATCCTACGAGCAGTACTTC.

This clonotype came up many times. The chain recombines TRBV7-8 with TRBJ1-5; 7 bases match TRBD1. CDR3 size: 16 residues. Looked up from germline, CDR1 is SGHVS and CDR2 is FQNEAQ. Unmatched junction bases numbered 7, after V lost 5 bases and J lost 0 bases. The CDR3 DNA reads as TGTGCCAGCAGCCGGTCGGGACAGATTAGCAATCAGCCCCAGCATTTT. This sequence encodes CASSRSGQISNQPQHF.

This clonotype came up many times. The genes are TRBV5-5 and TRBJ2-5; D remains ambiguous. CDR1 SGHKS and CDR2 YYEKEE come from the germline V gene (reference sequence). V was pared by 0 bases and J by 5 bases, with 11 bases between. The CDR3 extends over 14 amino acids. CDR3 amino acids: CASSLGAPMETQYF. The CDR3 bases are TGTGCCAGCAGCTTGGGTGCCCCAATGGAGACCCAGTACTTC.